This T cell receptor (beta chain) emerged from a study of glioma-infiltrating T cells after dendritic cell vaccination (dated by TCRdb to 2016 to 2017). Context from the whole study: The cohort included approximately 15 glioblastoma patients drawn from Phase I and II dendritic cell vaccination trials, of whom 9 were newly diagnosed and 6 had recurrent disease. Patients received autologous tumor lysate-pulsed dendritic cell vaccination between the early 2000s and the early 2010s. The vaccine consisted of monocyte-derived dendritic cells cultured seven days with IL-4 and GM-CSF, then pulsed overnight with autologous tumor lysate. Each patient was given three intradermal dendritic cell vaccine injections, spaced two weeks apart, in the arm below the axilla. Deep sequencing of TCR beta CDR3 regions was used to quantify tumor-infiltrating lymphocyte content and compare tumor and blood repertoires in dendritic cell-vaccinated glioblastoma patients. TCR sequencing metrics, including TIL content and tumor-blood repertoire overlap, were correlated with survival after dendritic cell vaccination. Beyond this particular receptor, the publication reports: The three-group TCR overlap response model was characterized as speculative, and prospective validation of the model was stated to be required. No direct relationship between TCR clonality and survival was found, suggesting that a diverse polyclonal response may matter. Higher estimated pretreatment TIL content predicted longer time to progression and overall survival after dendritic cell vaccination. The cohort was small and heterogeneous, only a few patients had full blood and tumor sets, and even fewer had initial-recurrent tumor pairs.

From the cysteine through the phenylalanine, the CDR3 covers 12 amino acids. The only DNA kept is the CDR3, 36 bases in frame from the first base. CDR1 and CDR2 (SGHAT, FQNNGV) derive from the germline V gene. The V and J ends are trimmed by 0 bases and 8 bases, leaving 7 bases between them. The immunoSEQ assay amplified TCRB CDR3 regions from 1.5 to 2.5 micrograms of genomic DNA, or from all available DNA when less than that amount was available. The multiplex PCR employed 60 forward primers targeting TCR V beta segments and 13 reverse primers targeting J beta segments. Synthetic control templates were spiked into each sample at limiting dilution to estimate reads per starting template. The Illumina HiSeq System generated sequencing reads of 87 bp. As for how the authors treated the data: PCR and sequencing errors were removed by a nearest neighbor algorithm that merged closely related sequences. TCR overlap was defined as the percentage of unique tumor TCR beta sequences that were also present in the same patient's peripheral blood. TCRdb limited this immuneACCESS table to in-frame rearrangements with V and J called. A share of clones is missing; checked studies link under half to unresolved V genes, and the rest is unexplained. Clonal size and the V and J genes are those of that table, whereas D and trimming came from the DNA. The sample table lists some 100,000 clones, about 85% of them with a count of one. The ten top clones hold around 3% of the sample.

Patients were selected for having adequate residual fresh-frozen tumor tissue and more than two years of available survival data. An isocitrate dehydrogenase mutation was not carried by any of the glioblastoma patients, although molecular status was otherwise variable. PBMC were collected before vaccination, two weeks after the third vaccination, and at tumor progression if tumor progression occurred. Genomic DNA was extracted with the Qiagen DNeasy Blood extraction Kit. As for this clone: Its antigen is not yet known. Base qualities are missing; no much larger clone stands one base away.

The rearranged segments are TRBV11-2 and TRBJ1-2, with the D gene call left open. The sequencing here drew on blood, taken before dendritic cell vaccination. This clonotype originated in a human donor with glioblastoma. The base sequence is TGTGCCAGCAGCTTAGATGGCACCGGCTACACCTTC. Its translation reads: CASSLDGTGYTF.